This T cell receptor beta chain is drawn from a study of blood T cell repertoires in COVID-19 (dated by TCRdb to 2018 to 2020). Regarding the complete study: The collaborator samples originated in the United States, Italy and Spain and spanned the acute and convalescent phases of COVID-19. The prospective study material was composed of cDNA or gDNA derived from T cells, B-cell-depleted T cells, or PBMCs. Deeply sampled blood TCRbeta repertoires from subjects exposed to, actively infected with, or recovered from COVID-19 were included in the dataset. The repertoires were made available in a free public database intended to serve as a resource for research on the immune response to SARS-CoV-2. The samples were drawn from the first 160 participants of the ongoing ImmuneRACE study and from 1,254 subjects provided by 6 global collaborators. Sample metadata almost always included a de-identified subject ID, COVID-19 status, age in years and sex. Where available, HLA class I and class II types were taken from metadata supplied by the sample provider and were not determined by assay-based typing. The paper's findings and limits, for the study overall: The quantity of clinical and demographic metadata differed by source and by participant and was supplied without curation.

TCRbeta CDR3 regions were amplified from genomic DNA using the immunoSEQ Assay, a bias-controlled multiplex PCR. From the authors' description of their analysis: Within the assay, amplification of reference gene primers was used to estimate how many nucleated cells each sample contained. To quantify the absolute abundance of each unique TCRbeta CDR3 rearrangement, sequence reads were collapsed and filtered. For each sample, productive Simpson clonality was calculated as the square root of Simpson's diversity index across productive rearrangements. TCRdb stores this immuneACCESS table with in-frame sequences only. Part of the clones is absent; in the studies checked, under half of the shortfall reflects unresolved V genes, and no reason is known for the rest. Clone size and the V and J calls come from that table; the DNA yielded D and trimming. In all, the sample holds 200,000 to 250,000 clones, and almost 85% of those were seen once. Of the sample, 14% to 15% is held by the ten largest clones.

This clone was recorded only once. Its antigen is currently not known. No clone much larger than this one lies a single base away; base qualities are absent. Participants in the prospective study were aged about 18 to 89 years, lived in over 20 United States geographic areas, and enrolled through a virtual design. To assign participants to cohorts, the prospective study relied on clinical history that participants themselves reported in a screening survey and a study questionnaire. Recovered participants in ImmuneRACE Cohort 3 were defined by two consecutive negative NP/OP PCR tests, clearance by a healthcare professional, or resolution of symptoms. Each participant in the prospective study had whole blood, serum and a nasopharyngeal or oropharyngeal swab collected by mobile phlebotomists. Over an approximately 2-month period, participants in the prospective study had the option of providing additional blood draws and questionnaires. Before DNA extraction, prospective study blood samples were shipped either frozen or at room temperature.

The sequence was collected from a man aged 35-49 years who had recovered from COVID-19. Source material: PBMCs or T cells enriched from blood (not recorded which).

The nucleotide sequence reads TGTGCTAGTGGTTTGGTAAGCAAACGGAATGAGCAGTTCTTC. Translated, this gives CASGLVSKRNEQFF. The rearrangement combines TRBV12-5 with TRBJ2-1, with no confidently assigned D gene. The CDR3, cysteine through phenylalanine, is 14 amino acids long. Only the CDR3 DNA stays, 42 bases, in frame from base 1. CDR1 is given as LGHNT and CDR2 as FRNRAP, both from the germline V gene. V drops 0 bases and J drops 7 bases, leaving 10 bases in between.